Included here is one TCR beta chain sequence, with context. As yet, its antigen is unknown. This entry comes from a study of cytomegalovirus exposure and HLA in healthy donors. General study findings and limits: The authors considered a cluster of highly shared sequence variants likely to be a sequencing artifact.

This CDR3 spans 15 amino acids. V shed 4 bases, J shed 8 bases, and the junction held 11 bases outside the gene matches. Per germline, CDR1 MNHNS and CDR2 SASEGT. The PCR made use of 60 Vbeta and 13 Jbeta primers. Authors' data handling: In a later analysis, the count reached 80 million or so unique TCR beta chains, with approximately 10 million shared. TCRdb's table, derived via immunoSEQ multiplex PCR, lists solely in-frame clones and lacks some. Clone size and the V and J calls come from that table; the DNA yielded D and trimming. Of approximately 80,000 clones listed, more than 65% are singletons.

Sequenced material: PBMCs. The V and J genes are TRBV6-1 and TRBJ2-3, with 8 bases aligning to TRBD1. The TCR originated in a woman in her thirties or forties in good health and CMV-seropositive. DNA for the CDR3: TGTGCCAGCAGTGGATGGACAGGGCCTGACGGTACGCAGTATTTT. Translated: CASSGWTGPDGTQYF.